This TCR beta chain was found in a study of blood T cell repertoires in COVID-19 (dated by TCRdb to 2018 to 2020). Turning to the overall study: Samples from collaborators originated in the United States, Italy and Spain and spanned both the acute and convalescent phases of COVID-19. The repertoires were released in a freely available public database intended as a resource for research on the immune response to SARS-CoV-2. HLA class I and class II types, where available, came from metadata supplied by the sample provider rather than from assay-based typing. Subjects who had been exposed to COVID-19, were actively infected with it, or had recovered from it provided the deeply sampled blood TCRbeta repertoires that made up the dataset. The samples were drawn from the first 160 participants of the ongoing ImmuneRACE study and from 1,254 subjects provided by 6 global collaborators. The prospective study material was composed of cDNA or gDNA derived from T cells, B-cell-depleted T cells, or PBMCs. Sample metadata almost always included a de-identified subject ID, COVID-19 status, age in years and sex.

CDR1 and CDR2 were assigned from the germline V gene as MGHRA and YSYEKL. Ends trimmed: V by 1 base, J by 0 bases; bases unmatched to a gene: 8. Including the terminal cysteine and phenylalanine, the CDR3 comprises 19 residues. The retained sequence is limited to the CDR3, 57 bases, with the frame set at the first base. Participants in the prospective study were enrolled through a virtual design, were aged 18 to 89 years, and lived in roughly 24 United States geographic areas. To assign participants to cohorts, the prospective study relied on clinical history that participants themselves reported in a screening survey and a study questionnaire. For ImmuneRACE Cohort 3, a participant was defined as recovered based on two consecutive negative NP/OP PCR tests, clearance by a healthcare professional, or resolution of symptoms. Mobile phlebotomists in the prospective study collected whole blood, serum and a nasopharyngeal or oropharyngeal swab from every participant. Participants in the prospective study had the option to provide additional blood draws and questionnaires over a 2-month period. Before DNA extraction, prospective study blood samples were shipped either frozen or at room temperature.

What the authors observed across the whole study: Clinical and demographic metadata were provided uncurated, with the amount varying by source and participant.

With respect to this clone: The antigen it recognizes is unknown. No much larger clonotype is one base removed from it; base qualities were not supplied.

The immunoSEQ Assay, a bias-controlled multiplex PCR, was used to amplify TCRbeta CDR3 regions from genomic DNA. On the study's bioinformatics: The number of nucleated cells in each sample was estimated from the amplification of reference gene primers within the assay. Sequence reads were collapsed and filtered to measure the absolute abundance of every unique TCRbeta CDR3 rearrangement. For each sample, productive Simpson clonality was calculated as the square root of Simpson's diversity index over productive rearrangements. This is the immuneACCESS table as TCRdb keeps it, with only in-frame sequences that have V and J called. A part of the clones is gone; compared with another copy, unresolved V genes explain less than half, and the rest is unexplained. The V and J calls and clone size were taken over from that table, and D and trimming were inferred from the DNA. In this sample the table shows some 490,000 clones, approximately 86% of which occur a single time. Just over 8% of the sample rests with the top ten.

The sequence derives from a woman in her fifties or sixties who had recovered from COVID-19. The chain links TRBV4-1 with TRBJ1-6; 8 junctional bases match TRBD1. Sequencing input: PBMCs or T cells enriched from blood (not recorded which). The CDR3 in this case is CASSQAFDRGSSYNSPLHF. The nucleotide sequence is given as TGCGCCAGCAGCCAAGCCTTTGACAGGGGCAGCTCCTATAATTCACCCCTCCACTTT.